The present T cell receptor beta chain was sequenced within a study of shared T cell receptors in the human thymus. The method was immunoSEQ multiplex PCR; TCRdb's version includes in-frame clones alone and lacks a portion of them. This table holds 700,000 or so clones, 70% to 90% found once. Germline CDR1 MNHEY, CDR2 SMNVEV (reference sequence). V was shortened by 4 bases and J by 8 bases, with 9 bases between the two germline ends. CDR3 length: 12 residues. These same data were also listed under a study on human thymus T cells. That source adds: Thymic resections from corrective heart surgery supplied the tissue. V and J gene usage appeared biased in thymic and blood repertoires.

The clonotype originates from a girl under two years old with a congenital heart defect. The chain couples TRBV27 to TRBJ2-1; no reliable D call. Sequencing input: thymocytes. The CDR3 region is CASSYERDEQFF. The CDR3 DNA reads TGTGCCAGCAGTTATGAACGGGATGAGCAGTTCTTC.